This T cell receptor (beta chain) was identified during a study of OX40 agonist ivuxolimab in advanced cancers. Regarding the complete study: Ivuxolimab, which targeted the costimulatory receptor OX40 (CD134), was an agonistic, fully human IgG2 monoclonal antibody. Intravenous ivuxolimab was administered to patients every 2 weeks at six dose levels: 0.01, 0.1, 0.3, 1.5, 3 and 10 mg/kg. Of the approximately 50 dose-escalation patients, hepatocellular carcinoma was present in about 20, melanoma in approximately 15, renal cell carcinoma in 9 and head and neck cancer in 9. Patients were allowed to have had prior anti-PD-1, anti-PD-L1 or anti-CTLA-4 therapy, and around two fifths of the dose-escalation patients had been treated with checkpoint inhibitors. The paper reports the monotherapy dose-escalation portion (N ≈ 50 patients) of the phase I ivuxolimab trial. Peripheral TCRbeta sequencing was intended to test whether TCR sequence diversity was altered and clonal T-cell expansion was caused by ivuxolimab. The dose-escalation cohort was 80% to 90% male with a mean age of about 58 years, ranging from about 20 to 80. Partial responses occurred in three dose-escalation patients: two with cutaneous melanoma and one with hepatocellular carcinoma.

This clone turned up a few times. Its antigen remains undetermined. The sample holds no much larger clone one base away, and base qualities are not on file. Patients with a history of autoimmune disease or receiving systemic immunosuppression were excluded from the trial. Peripheral blood for TCR sequencing was drawn from every dose cohort at baseline, at cycle 4 day 1 and at cycle 7 day 1. Samples came from an open-label, multicenter, first-in-human phase I dose-escalation trial of ivuxolimab. The trial enrolled adults with locally advanced or metastatic head and neck squamous cell, hepatocellular, melanoma or renal cell carcinoma. CD4+ and CD8+ T cells were sorted separately from peripheral blood before TCR sequencing. Genomic DNA was isolated from the sorted cells so that the TCRbeta CDR3 region could be sequenced. The immunoSEQ Assay was used to sequence the TCRbeta CDR3 regions. The source is immuneACCESS, and TCRdb retained only in-frame sequences with V and J called. Part of the clones is not carried over; for the studies checked, unresolved V genes explain less than half of this, and the remainder is unexplained. Within this sample are roughly 70,000 clones, with roughly 85% of them counted one time only. Approximately 6.7% of the sample lies in the top ten.

General study outcomes and caveats: Partial responders in the 0.1-3.0 mg/kg groups had among the lowest normalized peripheral clonal expansion, especially among CD8+ T cells. The antigen specificity of the clonally expanded peripheral T cells was not determined. At doses from 0.1 to 3.0 mg/kg, clonal expansion was seen in both CD4+ and CD8+ blood T cells between baseline and week 6. After ivuxolimab, expanded clones were on average more numerous among CD8+ T cells than among CD4+ T cells. Low levels of normalized T-cell clonal expansion were also seen in some patients who did not respond.

The source material was CD4+ or CD8+ T cells sorted from blood, sampled in a trial of the OX40 agonist ivuxolimab. The TCR comes from an adult with an advanced solid tumor such as melanoma, head and neck, liver or kidney cancer.

In nucleotide form, the sequence is TGTGCCAGCAGCGATAACCCAGGCTCTGGGGCCAACGTCCTGACTTTC. Its protein reads: CASSDNPGSGANVLTF. The receptor chain draws on TRBV7-9 and TRBJ2-6, with the D gene call left open. The CDR3 contains 16 residues, cysteine and phenylalanine counted. This entry keeps only the CDR3 DNA: 48 bases, framed from base 1. V loses 5 bases, J loses 0 bases, and the germline ends lie 11 bases apart. The germline V gene (reference sequence) yields SEHNR for CDR1 and FQNEAQ for CDR2. With the rest looked up from the reference TRBV7-9 and TRBJ2-6 genes rather than sequenced, the full variable domain is DTGVSQNPRHKITKRGQNVTFRCDPISEHNRLYWYRQTLGQGPEFLTYFQNEAQLEKSRLLSDRFSAERPKGSFSTLEIQRTEQGDSAMYLCASSDNPGSGANVLTFGAGSRLTVL.